Below are 12 T cell receptor beta chains sequenced from a single sample in a study of blood T cell repertoires in COVID-19. Some clones are missing from TCRdb's copy, which holds only in-frame ones; the method was immunoSEQ multiplex PCR. The top ten hold approximately 2.5% of the sample, which has about 110,000 clones, roughly 85% seen once. The material sequenced was peripheral blood. Source of these receptors: a human donor in a cohort sampled during active COVID-19.

The chain carries TRBV2 and TRBJ2-5, with 7 nucleotides matching TRBD1. CDR3 length: 16 residues. CDR1 is SNHLY and CDR2 is FYNNEI in the germline V gene. V lost 6 bases, J lost 2 bases, and 12 bases stayed unmatched. In DNA, the CDR3 is TGTGCCAGCAGGAACCAGGGGGTCAGAAGGCAAGAGACCCAGTACTTC. Protein sequence: CASRNQGVRRQETQYF. The whole variable domain, filled in from reference TRBV2 and TRBJ2-5, reads EPEVTQTPSHQVTQMGQEVILRCVPISNHLYFYWYRQILGQKVEFLVSFYNNEISEKSEIFDDQFSVERPDGSNFTLKIRSTKLEDSAMYFCASRNQGVRRQETQYFGPGTRLLVL.

The chain employs TRBV19 and TRBJ2-7, with TRBD1 matching over 8 bases. The CDR3 contains 15 residues. Germline CDR1 reads LNHDA; CDR2 reads SQIVND (reference sequence). V was clipped by 5 bases and J by 5 bases; unmatched bases: 11. The DNA of the CDR3 is TGTGCCAGTAGTCTGAATCAGGACAGGGTCAACGAGCAGTACTTC. Translating it yields CASSLNQDRVNEQYF.

V is TRBV28 and J is TRBJ2-1; 8 bases line up with TRBD2. V trimming: 5 bases; J trimming: 12 bases; junction bases outside the gene matches: 12. The germline CDR1 and CDR2 sequences are MDHEN and SYDVKM. This CDR3 is 14 amino acids long. CDR3 region: CASSLLAGRVSQFF. CDR3 nucleotides: TGTGCCAGCAGTCTTTTAGCGGGGAGGGTCTCGCAGTTCTTC.

The chain is built from TRBV5-1 and TRBJ2-5; perhaps TRBD1 as D (5 bases). CDR1 is SGHRS and CDR2 is YFSETQ in the germline V gene. Trimming left V 4 bases short and J 0 bases short, with 10 bases between. CDR3 size: 14 residues. The CDR3 region has the DNA TGCGCCAGCAGCCAGGGCCAGTACCAAGAGACCCAGTACTTC. Encoded protein: CASSQGQYQETQYF.

The chain links TRBV7-9 to TRBJ2-2; 7 bases map to TRBD1. Trimming cost V 5 bases and J 3 bases; bases outside gene matches: 6. The CDR3 has 15 residues. From germline, CDR1 is SEHNR and CDR2 FQNEAQ (reference sequence). Here the CDR3 DNA reads TGTGCCAGCAGCCCCGACAGGGATTACACCGGGGAGCTGTTTTTT. Residues: CASSPDRDYTGELFF.

This chain connects TRBV2 to TRBJ2-7, with 9 bases lining up with TRBD2. The ends lost 2 bases at V and 2 bases at J; junction bases unmatched: 4. The CDR3 consists of 15 residues. The germline CDR1 and CDR2 sequences are SNHLY and FYNNEI. The CDR3, as DNA: TGTGCCAGCAGTGAATGGCGGGAGGGACCCTACGAGCAGTACTTC. Its protein product is CASSEWREGPYEQYF. The full variable domain, with the rest looked up from reference TRBV2 and TRBJ2-7, is EPEVTQTPSHQVTQMGQEVILRCVPISNHLYFYWYRQILGQKVEFLVSFYNNEISEKSEIFDDQFSVERPDGSNFTLKIRSTKLEDSAMYFCASSEWREGPYEQYFGPGTRLTVT.

This clone showed up just a few times. The rearrangement links TRBV7-6 to TRBJ2-2; 12 bases line up with TRBD1. Losses at the gene ends were 1 base for V and 5 bases for J; bases not matched to a gene: 5. CDR3 length: 17 residues. CDR1 and CDR2 (germline): SGHVS, FNYEAQ. The CDR3 DNA is TGTGCCAGCAGCTTAGAGGGGACAGGGGGCATAACCGGGGAGCTGTTTTTT. This sequence encodes CASSLEGTGGITGELFF.

The genes are TRBV10-3 and TRBJ1-6, with D perhaps TRBD1 (6 bases). Germline-derived CDR1 and CDR2 are ENHRY and SYGVKD. The V end lost 4 bases, the J end lost 10 bases, and 17 bases lay between the germline ends. The CDR3 has 15 residues. The chain's CDR3 is CAISGGQGSRSPLHF. In nucleotides, the CDR3 is TGTGCCATCAGTGGGGGGCAGGGGAGTAGATCACCCCTCCACTTT.

This chain uses TRBV19 with TRBJ2-3, with 12 positions matching TRBD2. V was pared by 10 bases and J by 4 bases, with 9 bases of the junction left unmatched. The CDR3 runs to 15 residues. Germline CDR1 is LNHDA and CDR2 is SQIVND (reference sequence). This CDR3 is CATATSGSSADTQYF. DNA of the CDR3: TGTGCCACCGCGACTAGCGGGAGTAGCGCAGATACGCAGTATTTT.

The CDR3 nucleotides read TGTGCCATCAGTTACCAGGGGGCATCCATTCAGTACTTC. Translated, it gives CAISYQGASIQYF. The chain is built from TRBV10-3 and TRBJ2-4, with 8 bases identical to TRBD1. The CDR3 is made up of 13 amino acids. The germline V gene has CDR1 ENHRY and CDR2 SYGVKD. Losses at the gene ends were 5 bases for V and 9 bases for J; bases not matched to a gene: 6.

The chain joins TRBV4-2 to TRBJ2-3, with a possible D match to TRBD2 (6 bases). The length of the CDR3 is 18 residues. The germline CDR1 and CDR2 sequences are LGHNA and YNFKEQ. With 0 bases removed from V and 4 bases from J, the gap between germline ends came to 20 bases. CDR3 sequence reads: CASSQDPGGPPMADTQYF. CDR3 bases: TGTGCCAGCAGCCAAGATCCCGGGGGTCCTCCCATGGCAGATACGCAGTATTTT.

With regard to this clone: The junction does not match germline at one end; this may be a read error. The V gene is TRBV29-1, the J gene TRBJ2-1; no firm D call. The CDR3 runs to 13 residues. CDR1 and CDR2 (germline): SQVTM, ANQGSEA. The CDR3 nucleotides are TGCAGCGTTAAAGACTTCTCCTACAATGAGCAGTTCTTC. It translates to CSVKDFSYNEQFF.